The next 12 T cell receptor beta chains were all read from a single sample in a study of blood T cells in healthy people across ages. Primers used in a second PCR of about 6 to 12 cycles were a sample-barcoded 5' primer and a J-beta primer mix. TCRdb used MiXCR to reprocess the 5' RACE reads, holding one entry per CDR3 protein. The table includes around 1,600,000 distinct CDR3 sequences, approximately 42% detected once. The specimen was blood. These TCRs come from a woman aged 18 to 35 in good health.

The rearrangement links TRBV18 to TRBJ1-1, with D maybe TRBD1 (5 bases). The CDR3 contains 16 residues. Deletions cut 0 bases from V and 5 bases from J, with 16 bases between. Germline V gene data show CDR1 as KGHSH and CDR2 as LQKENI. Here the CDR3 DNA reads TGTGCCAGCTCACCACCGAGTTACAGGATGGGGACTGAAGCTTTCTTT. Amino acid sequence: CASSPPSYRMGTEAFF.

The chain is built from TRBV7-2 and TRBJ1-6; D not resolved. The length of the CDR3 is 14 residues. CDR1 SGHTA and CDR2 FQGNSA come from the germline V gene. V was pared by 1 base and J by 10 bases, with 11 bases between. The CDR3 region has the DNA TGTGCCAGCAGCTTAGGGGCAGACATATCACCCCTCCACTTT. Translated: CASSLGADISPLHF.

CDR3 region: CASSPYFYTQYF. Here the CDR3 DNA reads TGTGCCAGCAGTCCGTACTTTTATACGCAGTATTTT. The rearrangement links TRBV12-3 or TRBV12-4 to TRBJ2-3; D not resolved. The CDR3 loop spans 12 amino acids. Trimming left V 5 bases short and J 7 bases short, with 10 bases between.

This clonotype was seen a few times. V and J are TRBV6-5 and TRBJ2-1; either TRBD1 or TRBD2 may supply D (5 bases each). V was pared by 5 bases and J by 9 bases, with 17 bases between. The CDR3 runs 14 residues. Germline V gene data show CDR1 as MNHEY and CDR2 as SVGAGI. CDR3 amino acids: CASSGDGRRAEQFF. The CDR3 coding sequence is TGTGCCAGCAGTGGGGACGGACGCAGGGCTGAGCAGTTCTTC.

The CDR3 reads CASSLASQKRTQYF. CDR3 DNA: TGTGCCAGCAGCTTAGCGAGCCAGAAGAGAACCCAGTACTTC. The rearrangement links TRBV7-2 to TRBJ2-5, with D hard to call. The germline gives CDR1 SGHTA, CDR2 FQGNSA. V lost 0 bases and J lost 8, with 13 bases in between. CDR3 length: 14 amino acids.

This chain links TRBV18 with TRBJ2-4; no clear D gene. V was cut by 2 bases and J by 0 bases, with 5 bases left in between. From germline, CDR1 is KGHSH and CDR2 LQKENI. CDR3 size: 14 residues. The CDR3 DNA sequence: TGTGCCAGCTCACCAAACTTAGCCAAAAACATTCAGTACTTC. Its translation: CASSPNLAKNIQYF.

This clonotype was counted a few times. The CDR3 coding sequence is TGTGCCAGCAGCAACAGACGAGCGTACCAAGAGACCCAGTACTTC. Translating it yields CASSNRRAYQETQYF. The chain links TRBV7-9 to TRBJ2-5, with D unclear. The length of the CDR3 is 15 residues. CDR1 and CDR2 from the germline V gene are SEHNR and FQNEAQ (reference sequence). V gave up 5 bases and J gave up 0 bases, with 13 bases separating them.

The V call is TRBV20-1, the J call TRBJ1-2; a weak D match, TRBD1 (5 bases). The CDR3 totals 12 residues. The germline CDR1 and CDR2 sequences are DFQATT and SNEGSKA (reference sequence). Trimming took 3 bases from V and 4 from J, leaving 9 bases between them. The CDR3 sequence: CSARGPTYGYTF. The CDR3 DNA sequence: TGCAGTGCTAGGGGGCCAACCTATGGCTACACCTTC.

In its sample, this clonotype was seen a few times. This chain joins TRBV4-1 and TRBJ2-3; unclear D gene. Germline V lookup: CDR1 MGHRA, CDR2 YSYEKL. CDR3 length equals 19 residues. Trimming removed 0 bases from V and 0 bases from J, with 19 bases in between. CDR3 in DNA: TGCGCCAGCAGCCAAGATCCCCCGACCGCGATGAGGAGCACAGATACGCAGTATTTT. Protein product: CASSQDPPTAMRSTDTQYF.

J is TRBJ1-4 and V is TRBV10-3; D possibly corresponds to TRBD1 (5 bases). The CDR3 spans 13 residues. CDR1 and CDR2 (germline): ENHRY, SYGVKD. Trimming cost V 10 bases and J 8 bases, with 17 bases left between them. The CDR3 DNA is TGTGCCACCCTAGGGCAGGGATCGGAAAAACTGTTTTTT. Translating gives CATLGQGSEKLFF.

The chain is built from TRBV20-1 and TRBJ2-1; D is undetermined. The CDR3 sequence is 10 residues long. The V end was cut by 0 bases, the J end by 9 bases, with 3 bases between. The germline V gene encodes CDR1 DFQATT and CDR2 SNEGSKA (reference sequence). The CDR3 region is CSAREAEQFF. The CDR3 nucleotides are TGCAGTGCTAGAGAGGCTGAGCAGTTCTTC.

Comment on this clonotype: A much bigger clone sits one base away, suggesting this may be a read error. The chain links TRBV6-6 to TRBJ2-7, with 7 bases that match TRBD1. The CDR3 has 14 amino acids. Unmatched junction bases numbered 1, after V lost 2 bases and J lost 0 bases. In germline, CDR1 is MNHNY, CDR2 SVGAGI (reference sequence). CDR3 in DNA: TGTGCCAGCAGTTACGCAGGGGGCTCCTACGAGCAGTACTTC. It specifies CASSYAGGSYEQYF.